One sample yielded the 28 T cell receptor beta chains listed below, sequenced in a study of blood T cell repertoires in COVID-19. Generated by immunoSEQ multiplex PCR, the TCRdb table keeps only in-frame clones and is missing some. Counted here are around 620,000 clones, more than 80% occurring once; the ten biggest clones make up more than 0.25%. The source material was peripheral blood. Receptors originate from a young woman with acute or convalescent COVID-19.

CDR3 in DNA: TGTGCCTGGGTGGGACAGGGAATGATAACTGAAGCTTTCTTT. It encodes CAWVGQGMITEAFF. This rearrangement joins TRBV30 to TRBJ1-1; 9 bases are shared with TRBD1. J gave up 5 bases and V 5 bases, and 9 bases lay outside the gene matches. Germline V gene sequence: CDR1 GTSNPN, CDR2 SVGIG (reference sequence). The CDR3 consists of 14 residues.

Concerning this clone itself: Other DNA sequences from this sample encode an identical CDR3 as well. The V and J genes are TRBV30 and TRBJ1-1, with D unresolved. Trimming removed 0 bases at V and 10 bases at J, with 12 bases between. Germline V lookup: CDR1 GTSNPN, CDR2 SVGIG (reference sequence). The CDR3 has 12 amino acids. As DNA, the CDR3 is TGTGCCTGGAGTGTCCGGCGGGATCGAGCTTTCTTT. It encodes CAWSVRRDRAFF.

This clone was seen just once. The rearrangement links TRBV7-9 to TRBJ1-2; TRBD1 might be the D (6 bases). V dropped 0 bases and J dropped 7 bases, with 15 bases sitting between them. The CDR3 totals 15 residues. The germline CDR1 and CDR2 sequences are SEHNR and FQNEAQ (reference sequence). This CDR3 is CASSLAGTSVSGYTF. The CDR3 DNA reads TGTGCCAGCAGCTTAGCTGGGACATCGGTTTCTGGCTACACCTTC.

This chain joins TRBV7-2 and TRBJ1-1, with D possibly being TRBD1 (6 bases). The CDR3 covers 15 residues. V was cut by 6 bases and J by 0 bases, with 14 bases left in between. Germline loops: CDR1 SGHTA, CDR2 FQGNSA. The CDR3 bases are TGTGCCAGCAGACGTCCAGACAGGTTGAACACTGAAGCTTTCTTT. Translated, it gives CASRRPDRLNTEAFF. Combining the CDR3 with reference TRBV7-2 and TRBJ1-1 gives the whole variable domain GAGVSQSPSNKVTEKGKDVELRCDPISGHTALYWYRQSLGQGLEFLIYFQGNSAPDKSGLPSDRFSAERTGGSVSTLTIQRTQQEDSAVYLCASRRPDRLNTEAFFGQGTRLTVV.

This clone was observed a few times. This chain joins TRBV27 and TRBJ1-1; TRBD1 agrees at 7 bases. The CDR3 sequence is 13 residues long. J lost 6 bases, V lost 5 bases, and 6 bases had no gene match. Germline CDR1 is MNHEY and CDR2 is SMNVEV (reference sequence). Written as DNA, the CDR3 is TGTGCCAGCAGTAACGTCCAGGGGGCTGAAGCTTTCTTT. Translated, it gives CASSNVQGAEAFF.

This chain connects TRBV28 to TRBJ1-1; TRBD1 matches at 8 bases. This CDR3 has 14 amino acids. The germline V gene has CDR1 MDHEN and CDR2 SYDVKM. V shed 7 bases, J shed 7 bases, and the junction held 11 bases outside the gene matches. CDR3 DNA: TGTGCCAGCACTCTTCAGGGGGCTCTCTTTGAAGCTTTCTTT. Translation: CASTLQGALFEAFF.

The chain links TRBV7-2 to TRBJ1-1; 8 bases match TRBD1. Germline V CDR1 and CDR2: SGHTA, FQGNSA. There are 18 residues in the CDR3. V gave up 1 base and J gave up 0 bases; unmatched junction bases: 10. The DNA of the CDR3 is TGTGCCAGCAGCTTAGTCTTGCCAGGGGGCGCGTTGAACACTGAAGCTTTCTTT. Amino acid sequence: CASSLVLPGGALNTEAFF.

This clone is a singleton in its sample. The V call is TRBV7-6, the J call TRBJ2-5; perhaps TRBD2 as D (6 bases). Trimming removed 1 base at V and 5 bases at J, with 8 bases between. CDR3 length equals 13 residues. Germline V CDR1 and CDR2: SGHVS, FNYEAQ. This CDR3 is CASSLEAGETQYF. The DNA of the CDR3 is TGTGCCAGCAGCTTAGAGGCGGGGGAGACCCAGTACTTC.

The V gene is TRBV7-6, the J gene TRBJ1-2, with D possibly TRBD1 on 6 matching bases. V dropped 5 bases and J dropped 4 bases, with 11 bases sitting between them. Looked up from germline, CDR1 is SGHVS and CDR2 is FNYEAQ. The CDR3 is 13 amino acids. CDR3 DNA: TGTGCCAGCAGCCGCGGACAGTCCTATGGCTACACCTTC. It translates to CASSRGQSYGYTF.

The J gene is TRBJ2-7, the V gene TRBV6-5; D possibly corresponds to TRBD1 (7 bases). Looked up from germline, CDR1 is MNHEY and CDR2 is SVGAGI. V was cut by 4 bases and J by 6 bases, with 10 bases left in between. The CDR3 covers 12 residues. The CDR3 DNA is TGTGCCAGCAGTTTCCAGGGGGGCGAGCAGTACTTC. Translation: CASSFQGGEQYF.

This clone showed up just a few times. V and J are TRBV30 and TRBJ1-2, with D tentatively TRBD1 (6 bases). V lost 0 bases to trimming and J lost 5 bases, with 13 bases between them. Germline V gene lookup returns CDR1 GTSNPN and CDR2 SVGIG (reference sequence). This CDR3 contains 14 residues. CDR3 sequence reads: CAWSVRTVSYGYTF. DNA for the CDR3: TGTGCCTGGAGTGTAAGGACAGTTTCATATGGCTACACCTTC.

The CDR3 reads CASSAGGGYTF. The CDR3 DNA sequence: TGCGCCAGCAGCGCGGGTGGTGGCTACACCTTC. The chain employs TRBV5-1 and TRBJ1-2; D remains unclear. The CDR3 totals 11 residues. From germline, CDR1 is SGHRS and CDR2 YFSETQ. With 4 bases removed from V and 7 bases from J, the gap between germline ends came to 8 bases.

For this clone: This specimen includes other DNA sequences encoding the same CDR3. CDR3 sequence reads: CAWSVLGARGEKLFF. The DNA of the CDR3 is TGTGCCTGGAGTGTACTGGGGGCTCGAGGGGAAAAACTGTTTTTT. The rearrangement joins TRBV30 to TRBJ1-4, with D possibly being TRBD1 (6 bases). Germline CDR1 reads GTSNPN; CDR2 reads SVGIG (reference sequence). This CDR3 is built from 15 residues. Trimming left V 0 bases short and J 8 bases short, with 16 bases between.

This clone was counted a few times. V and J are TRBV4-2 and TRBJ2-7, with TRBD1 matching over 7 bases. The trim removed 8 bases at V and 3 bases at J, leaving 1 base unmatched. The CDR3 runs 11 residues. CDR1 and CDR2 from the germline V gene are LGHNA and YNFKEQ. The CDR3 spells CASGTDYEQYF. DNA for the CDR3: TGTGCCAGCGGGACAGACTACGAGCAGTACTTC.

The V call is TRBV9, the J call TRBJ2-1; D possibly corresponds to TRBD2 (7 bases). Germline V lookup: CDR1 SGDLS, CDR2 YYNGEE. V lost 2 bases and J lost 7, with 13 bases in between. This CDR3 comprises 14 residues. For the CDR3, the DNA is TGTGCCAGCAGCGTGGGGGGGCCTTGGAATGAGCAGTTCTTC. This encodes CASSVGGPWNEQFF. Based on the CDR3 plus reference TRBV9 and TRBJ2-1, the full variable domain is DSGVTQTPKHLITATGQRVTLRCSPRSGDLSVYWYQQSLDQGLQFLIQYYNGEERAKGNILERFSAQQFPDLHSELNLSSLELGDSALYFCASSVGGPWNEQFFGPGTRLTVL.

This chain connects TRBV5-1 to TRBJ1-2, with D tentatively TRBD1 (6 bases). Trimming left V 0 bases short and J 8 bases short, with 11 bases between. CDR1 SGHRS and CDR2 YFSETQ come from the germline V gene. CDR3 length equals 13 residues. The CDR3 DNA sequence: TGCGCCAGCAGCTTGGCAGGGGCGGGCGGCTACACCTTC. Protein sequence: CASSLAGAGGYTF.

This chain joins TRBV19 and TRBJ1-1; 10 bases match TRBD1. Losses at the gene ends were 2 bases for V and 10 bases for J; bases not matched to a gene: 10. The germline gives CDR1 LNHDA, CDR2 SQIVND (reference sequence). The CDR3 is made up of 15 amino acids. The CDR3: CASSISGTGVFGAFF. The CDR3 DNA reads TGTGCCAGTAGTATAAGCGGGACAGGGGTTTTCGGAGCTTTCTTT. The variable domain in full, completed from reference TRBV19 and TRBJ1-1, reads DGGITQSPKYLFRKEGQNVTLSCEQNLNHDAMYWYRQDPGQGLRLIYYSQIVNDFQKGDIAEGYSVSREKKESFPLTVTSAQKNPTAFYLCASSISGTGVFGAFFGQGTRLTVV.

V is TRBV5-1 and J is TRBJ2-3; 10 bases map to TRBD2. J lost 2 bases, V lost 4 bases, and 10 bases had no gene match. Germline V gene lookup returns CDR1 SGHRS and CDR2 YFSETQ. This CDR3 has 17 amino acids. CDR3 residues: CASSPSSGGVDTDTQYF. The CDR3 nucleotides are TGCGCCAGCAGCCCATCTAGCGGGGGCGTTGACACAGATACGCAGTATTTT.

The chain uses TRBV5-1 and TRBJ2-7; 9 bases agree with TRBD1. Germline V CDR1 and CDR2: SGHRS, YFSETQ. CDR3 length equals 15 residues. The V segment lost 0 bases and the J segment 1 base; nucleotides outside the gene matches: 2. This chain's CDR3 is CASSLGQGGSYEQYF. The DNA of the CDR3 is TGCGCCAGCAGCTTGGGACAGGGGGGATCCTACGAGCAGTACTTC.

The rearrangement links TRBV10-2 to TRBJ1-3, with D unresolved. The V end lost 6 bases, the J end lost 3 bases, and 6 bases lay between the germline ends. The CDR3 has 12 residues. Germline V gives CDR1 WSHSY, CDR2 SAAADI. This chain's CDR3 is CASRYGGNTIYF. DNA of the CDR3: TGCGCCAGCAGATACGGTGGAAACACCATATATTTT.

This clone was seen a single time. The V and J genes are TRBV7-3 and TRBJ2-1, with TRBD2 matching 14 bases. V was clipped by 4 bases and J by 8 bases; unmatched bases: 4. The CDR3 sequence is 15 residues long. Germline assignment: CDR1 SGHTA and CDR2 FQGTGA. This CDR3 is CASSSGTSGGDEQFF. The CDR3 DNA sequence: TGTGCCAGCAGCTCGGGGACTAGCGGGGGCGATGAGCAGTTCTTC.

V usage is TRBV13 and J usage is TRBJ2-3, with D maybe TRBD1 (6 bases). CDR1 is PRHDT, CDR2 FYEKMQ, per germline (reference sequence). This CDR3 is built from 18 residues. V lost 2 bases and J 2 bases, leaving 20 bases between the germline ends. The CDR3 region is CASSLLTSSRGPTDTQYF. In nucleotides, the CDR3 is TGTGCCAGCAGCTTACTTACGAGCAGCAGGGGTCCCACAGATACGCAGTATTTT. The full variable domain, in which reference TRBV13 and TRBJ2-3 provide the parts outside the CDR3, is AAGVIQSPRHLIKEKRETATLKCYPIPRHDTVYWYQQGPGQDPQFLISFYEKMQSDKGSIPDRFSAQQFSDYHSELNMSSLELGDSALYFCASSLLTSSRGPTDTQYFGPGTRLTVL.

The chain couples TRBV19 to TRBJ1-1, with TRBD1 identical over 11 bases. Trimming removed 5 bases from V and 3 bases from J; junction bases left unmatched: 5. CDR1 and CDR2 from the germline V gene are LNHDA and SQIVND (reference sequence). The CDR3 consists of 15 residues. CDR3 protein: CASSWDRGGDTEAFF. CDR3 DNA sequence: TGTGCCAGTAGTTGGGACAGGGGGGGGGACACTGAAGCTTTCTTT.

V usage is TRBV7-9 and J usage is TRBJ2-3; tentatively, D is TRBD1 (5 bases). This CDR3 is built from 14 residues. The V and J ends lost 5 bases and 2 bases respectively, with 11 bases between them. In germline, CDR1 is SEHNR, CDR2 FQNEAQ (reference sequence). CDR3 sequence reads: CASSRQQPTDTQYF. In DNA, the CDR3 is TGTGCCAGCAGCCGACAGCAACCCACAGATACGCAGTATTTT.

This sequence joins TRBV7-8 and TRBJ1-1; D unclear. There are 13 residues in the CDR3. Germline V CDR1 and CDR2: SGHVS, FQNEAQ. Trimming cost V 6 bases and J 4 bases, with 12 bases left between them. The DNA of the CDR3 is TGTGCCAGCAGAGTAGAACGCGGCACTGAAGCTTTCTTT. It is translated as CASRVERGTEAFF. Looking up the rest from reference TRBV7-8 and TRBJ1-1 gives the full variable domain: GAGVSQSPRYKVAKRGQDVALRCDPISGHVSLFWYQQALGQGPEFLTYFQNEAQLDKSGLPSDRFFAERPEGSVSTLKIQRTQQEDSAVYLCASRVERGTEAFFGQGTRLTVV.

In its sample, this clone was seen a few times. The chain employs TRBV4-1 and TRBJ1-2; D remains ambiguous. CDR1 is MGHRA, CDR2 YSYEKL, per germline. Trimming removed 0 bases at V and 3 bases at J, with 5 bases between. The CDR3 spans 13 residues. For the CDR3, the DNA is TGCGCCAGCAGCCAAGATTCGGACTATGGCTACACCTTC. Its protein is CASSQDSDYGYTF.

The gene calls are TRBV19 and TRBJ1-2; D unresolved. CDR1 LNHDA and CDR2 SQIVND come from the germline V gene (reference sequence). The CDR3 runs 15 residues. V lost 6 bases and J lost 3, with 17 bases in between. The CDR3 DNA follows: TGTGCCAGTAGAGGGCCCCGGGAGGTCGACTATGGCTACACCTTC. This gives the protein CASRGPREVDYGYTF.

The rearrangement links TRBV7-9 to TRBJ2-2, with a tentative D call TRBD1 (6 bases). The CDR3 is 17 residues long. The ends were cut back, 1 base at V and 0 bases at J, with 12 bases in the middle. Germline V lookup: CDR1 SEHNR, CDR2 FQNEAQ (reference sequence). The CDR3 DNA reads TGTGCCAGCAGCTTAGGCGGGTGGGGGCCGAACACCGGGGAGCTGTTTTTT. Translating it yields CASSLGGWGPNTGELFF.